The entry that follows covers one T cell receptor beta chain sequence. This table comes from immunoSEQ multiplex PCR, and its TCRdb copy is limited to in-frame clones, with some not included. Here the sample spans approximately 250,000 clones, just over 65% being singletons. V gave up 1 base and J gave up 14 bases; unmatched junction bases: 8. Germline CDR1 reads SGHVS; CDR2 reads FQNEAQ. The CDR3 totals 13 residues. This sample stems from a study of shared clonotypes between healthy human individuals. This receptor was taken from a man younger than 40 in good health. The sample comprised memory CD4+ T cells sorted from blood. Subset reported: CD45RA-negative fraction. V is TRBV7-8 and J is TRBJ2-1; TRBD1 agrees at 7 bases. DNA for the CDR3: TGTGCCAGCAGCTTAGGATCGGCAGGGGGAAAGTTCTTC. Translating it yields CASSLGSAGGKFF.